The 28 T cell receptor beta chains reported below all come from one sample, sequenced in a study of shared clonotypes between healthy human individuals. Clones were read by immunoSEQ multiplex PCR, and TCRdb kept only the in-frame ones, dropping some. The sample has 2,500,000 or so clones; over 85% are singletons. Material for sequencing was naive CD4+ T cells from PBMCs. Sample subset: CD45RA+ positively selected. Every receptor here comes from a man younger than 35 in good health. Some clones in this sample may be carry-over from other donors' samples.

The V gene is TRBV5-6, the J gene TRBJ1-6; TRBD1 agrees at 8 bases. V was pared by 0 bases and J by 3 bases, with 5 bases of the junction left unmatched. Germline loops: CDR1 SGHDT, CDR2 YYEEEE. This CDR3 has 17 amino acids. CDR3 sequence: CASSLAGTGGYNSPLHF. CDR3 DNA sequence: TGTGCCAGCAGCTTGGCCGGGACAGGCGGCTATAATTCACCCCTCCACTTT.

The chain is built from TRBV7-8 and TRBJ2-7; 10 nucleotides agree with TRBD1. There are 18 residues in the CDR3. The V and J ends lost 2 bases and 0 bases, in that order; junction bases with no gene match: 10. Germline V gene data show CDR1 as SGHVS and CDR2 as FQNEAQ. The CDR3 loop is CASSLYFVGQGNSYEQYF. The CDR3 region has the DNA TGTGCCAGCAGCTTATATTTTGTGGGACAGGGGAACTCCTACGAGCAGTACTTC.

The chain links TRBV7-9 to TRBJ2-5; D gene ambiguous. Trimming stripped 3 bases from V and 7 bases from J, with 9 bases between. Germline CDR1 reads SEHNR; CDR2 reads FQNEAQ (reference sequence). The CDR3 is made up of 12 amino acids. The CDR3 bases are TGTGCCAGCAGCTTCCTCCCCGGGACCCAGTACTTC. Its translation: CASSFLPGTQYF.

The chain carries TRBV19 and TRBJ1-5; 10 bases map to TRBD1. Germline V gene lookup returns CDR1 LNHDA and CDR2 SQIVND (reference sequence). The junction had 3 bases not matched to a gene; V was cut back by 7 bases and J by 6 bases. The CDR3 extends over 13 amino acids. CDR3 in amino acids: CASTDRGPQPQHF. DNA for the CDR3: TGTGCCAGTACCGACAGGGGGCCTCAGCCCCAGCATTTT.

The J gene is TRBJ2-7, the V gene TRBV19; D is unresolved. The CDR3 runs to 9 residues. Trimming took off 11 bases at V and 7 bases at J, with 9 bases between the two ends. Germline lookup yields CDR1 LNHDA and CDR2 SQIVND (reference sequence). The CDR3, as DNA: TGTGCCTTGGGGTGGGAGCAGTACTTC. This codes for CALGWEQYF.

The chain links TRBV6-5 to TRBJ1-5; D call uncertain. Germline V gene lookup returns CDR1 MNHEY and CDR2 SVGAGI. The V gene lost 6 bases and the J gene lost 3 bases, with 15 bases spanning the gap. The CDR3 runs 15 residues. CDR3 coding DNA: TGTGCCAGCAGATCCCTGGAGGGTTCCAATCAGCCCCAGCATTTT. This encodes CASRSLEGSNQPQHF.

CDR3 region: CASSLYGTETQYF. The CDR3 DNA is TGCGCCAGCAGCTTGTACGGTACAGAGACCCAGTACTTC. This sequence joins TRBV5-1 and TRBJ2-5; D gene ambiguous. Germline V gene lookup returns CDR1 SGHRS and CDR2 YFSETQ. Trimming removed 1 base at V and 4 bases at J, with 8 bases between. The CDR3 runs 13 residues.

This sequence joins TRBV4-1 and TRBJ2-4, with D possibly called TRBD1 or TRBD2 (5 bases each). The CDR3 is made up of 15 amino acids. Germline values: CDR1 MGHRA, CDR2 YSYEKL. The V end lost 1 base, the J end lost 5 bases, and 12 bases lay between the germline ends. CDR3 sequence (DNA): TGCGCCAGCAGCCAAGCGGGACGGAAGGAAAACATTCAGTACTTC. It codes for CASSQAGRKENIQYF.

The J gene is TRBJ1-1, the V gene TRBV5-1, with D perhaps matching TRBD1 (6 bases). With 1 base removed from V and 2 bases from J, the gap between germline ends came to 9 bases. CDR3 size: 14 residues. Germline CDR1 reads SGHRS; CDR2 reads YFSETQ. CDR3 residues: CASSLLRGNTEAFF. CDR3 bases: TGCGCCAGCAGCTTGCTCAGGGGCAACACTGAAGCTTTCTTT.

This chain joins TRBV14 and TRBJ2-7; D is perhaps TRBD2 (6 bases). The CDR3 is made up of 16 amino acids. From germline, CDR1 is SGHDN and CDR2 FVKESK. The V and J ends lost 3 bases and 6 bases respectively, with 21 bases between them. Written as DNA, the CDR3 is TGTGCCAGCAGCCATTTGGGGGAGGCCGTGTACGGCGAGCAGTACTTC. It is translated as CASSHLGEAVYGEQYF.

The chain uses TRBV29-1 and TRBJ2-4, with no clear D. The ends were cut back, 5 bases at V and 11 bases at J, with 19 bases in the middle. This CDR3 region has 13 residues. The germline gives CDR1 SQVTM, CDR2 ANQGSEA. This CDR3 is CSVTQATETVQYF. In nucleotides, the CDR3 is TGCAGCGTTACCCAGGCAACCGAAACTGTTCAGTACTTC.

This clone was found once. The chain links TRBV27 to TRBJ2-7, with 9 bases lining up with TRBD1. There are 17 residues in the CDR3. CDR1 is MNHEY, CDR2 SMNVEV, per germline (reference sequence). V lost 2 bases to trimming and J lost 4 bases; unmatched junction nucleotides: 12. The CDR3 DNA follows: TGTGCCAGCAGTTTACGCACCCCGGACAGGGGAGGGTACGAGCAGTACTTC. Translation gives CASSLRTPDRGGYEQYF.

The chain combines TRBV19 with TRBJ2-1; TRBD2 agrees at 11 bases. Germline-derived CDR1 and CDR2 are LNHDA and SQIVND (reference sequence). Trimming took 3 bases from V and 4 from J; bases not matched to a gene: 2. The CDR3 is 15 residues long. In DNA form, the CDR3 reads TGTGCCAGTAGTATTAGCGGGGGGGGATACAATGAGCAGTTCTTC. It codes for CASSISGGGYNEQFF.

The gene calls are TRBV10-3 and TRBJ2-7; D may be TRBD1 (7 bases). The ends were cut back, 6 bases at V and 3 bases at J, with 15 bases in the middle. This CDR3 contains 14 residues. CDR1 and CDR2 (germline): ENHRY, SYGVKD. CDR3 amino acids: CAIRRQGGSYEQYF. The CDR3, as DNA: TGTGCCATCAGAAGACAGGGAGGTAGCTACGAGCAGTACTTC.

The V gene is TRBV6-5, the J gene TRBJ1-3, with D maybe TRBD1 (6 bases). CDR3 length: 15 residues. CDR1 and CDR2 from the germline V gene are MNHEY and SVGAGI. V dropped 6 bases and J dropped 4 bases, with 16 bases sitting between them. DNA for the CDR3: TGTGCCAGCAGCAACGCAGGGGTCAGGGGAAACACCATATATTTT. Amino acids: CASSNAGVRGNTIYF.

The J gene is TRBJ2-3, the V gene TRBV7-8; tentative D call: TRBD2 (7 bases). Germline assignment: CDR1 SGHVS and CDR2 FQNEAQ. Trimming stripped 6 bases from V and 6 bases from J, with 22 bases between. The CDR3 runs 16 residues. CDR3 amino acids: CASRPPRGRGADTQYF. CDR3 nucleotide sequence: TGTGCCAGCAGACCACCGAGGGGGAGGGGTGCGGATACGCAGTATTTT. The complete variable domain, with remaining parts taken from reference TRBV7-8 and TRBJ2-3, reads GAGVSQSPRYKVAKRGQDVALRCDPISGHVSLFWYQQALGQGPEFLTYFQNEAQLDKSGLPSDRFFAERPEGSVSTLKIQRTQQEDSAVYLCASRPPRGRGADTQYFGPGTRLTVL.

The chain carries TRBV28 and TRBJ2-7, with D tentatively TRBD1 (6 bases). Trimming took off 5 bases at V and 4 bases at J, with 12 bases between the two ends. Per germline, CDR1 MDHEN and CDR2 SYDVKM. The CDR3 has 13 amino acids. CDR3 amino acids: CASSVPRGYEQYF. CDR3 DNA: TGTGCCAGCAGTGTACCTAGGGGGTACGAGCAGTACTTC.

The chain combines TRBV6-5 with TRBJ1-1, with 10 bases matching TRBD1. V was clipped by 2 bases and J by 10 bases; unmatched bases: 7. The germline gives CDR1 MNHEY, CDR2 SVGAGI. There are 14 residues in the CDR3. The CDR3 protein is CASSYKDRGFRAFF. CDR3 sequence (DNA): TGTGCCAGCAGTTACAAGGACAGGGGGTTTAGAGCTTTCTTT.

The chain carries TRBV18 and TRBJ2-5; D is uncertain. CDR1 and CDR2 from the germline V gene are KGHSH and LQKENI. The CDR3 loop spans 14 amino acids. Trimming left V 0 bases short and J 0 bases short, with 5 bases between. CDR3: CASSPPVNQETQYF. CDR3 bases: TGTGCCAGCTCACCACCAGTAAACCAAGAGACCCAGTACTTC. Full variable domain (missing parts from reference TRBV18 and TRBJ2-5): NAGVMQNPRHLVRRRGQEARLRCSPMKGHSHVYWYRQLPEEGLKFMVYLQKENIIDESGMPKERFSAEFPKEGPSILRIQQVVRGDSAAYFCASSPPVNQETQYFGPGTRLLVL.

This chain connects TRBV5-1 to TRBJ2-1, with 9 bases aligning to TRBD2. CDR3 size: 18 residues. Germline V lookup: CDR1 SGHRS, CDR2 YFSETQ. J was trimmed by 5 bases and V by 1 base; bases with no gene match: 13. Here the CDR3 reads CASSLRRRASGVDNEQFF. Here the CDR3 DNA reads TGCGCCAGCAGCTTGAGGAGACGGGCTAGCGGGGTAGACAATGAGCAGTTCTTC.

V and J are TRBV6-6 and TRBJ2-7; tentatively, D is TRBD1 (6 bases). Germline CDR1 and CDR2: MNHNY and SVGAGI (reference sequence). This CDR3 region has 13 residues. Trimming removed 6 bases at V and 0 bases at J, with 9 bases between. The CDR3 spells CASRGGNSYEQYF. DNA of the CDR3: TGTGCCAGCAGAGGGGGAAACTCCTACGAGCAGTACTTC.

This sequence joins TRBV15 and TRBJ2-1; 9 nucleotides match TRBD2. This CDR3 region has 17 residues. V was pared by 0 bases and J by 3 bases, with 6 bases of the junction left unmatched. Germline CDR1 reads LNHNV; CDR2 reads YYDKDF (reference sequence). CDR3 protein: CATSRDMAGGYYNEQFF. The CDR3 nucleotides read TGTGCCACCAGCAGAGACATGGCGGGAGGGTACTACAATGAGCAGTTCTTC. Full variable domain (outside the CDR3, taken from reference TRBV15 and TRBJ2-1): DAMVIQNPRYQVTQFGKPVTLSCSQTLNHNVMYWYQQKSSQAPKLLFHYYDKDFNNEADTPDNFQSRRPNTSFCFLDIRSPGLGDTAMYLCATSRDMAGGYYNEQFFGPGTRLTVL.

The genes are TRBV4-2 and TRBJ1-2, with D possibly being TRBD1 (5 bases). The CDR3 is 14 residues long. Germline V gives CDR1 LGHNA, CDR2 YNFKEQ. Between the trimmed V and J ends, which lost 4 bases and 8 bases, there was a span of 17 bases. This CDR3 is CASSPTRGSVGYTF. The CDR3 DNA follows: TGTGCCAGCAGCCCTACTAGGGGTTCGGTAGGCTACACCTTC.

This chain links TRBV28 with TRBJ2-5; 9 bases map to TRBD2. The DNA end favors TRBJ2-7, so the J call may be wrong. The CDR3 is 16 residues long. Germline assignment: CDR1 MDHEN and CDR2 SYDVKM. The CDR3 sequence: CASSLWAGGPGDEQYF. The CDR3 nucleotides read TGTGCCAGCAGTTTGTGGGCGGGAGGGCCTGGAGACGAGCAGTACTTC.

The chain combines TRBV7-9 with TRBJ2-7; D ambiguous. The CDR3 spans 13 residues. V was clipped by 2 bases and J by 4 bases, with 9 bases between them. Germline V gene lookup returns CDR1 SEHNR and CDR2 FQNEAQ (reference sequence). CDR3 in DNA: TGTGCCAGCAGCTTACCTAGTGGGTACGAGCAGTACTTC. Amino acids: CASSLPSGYEQYF. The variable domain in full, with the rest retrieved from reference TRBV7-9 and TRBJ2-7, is DTGVSQNPRHKITKRGQNVTFRCDPISEHNRLYWYRQTLGQGPEFLTYFQNEAQLEKSRLLSDRFSAERPKGSFSTLEIQRTEQGDSAMYLCASSLPSGYEQYFGPGTRLTVT.

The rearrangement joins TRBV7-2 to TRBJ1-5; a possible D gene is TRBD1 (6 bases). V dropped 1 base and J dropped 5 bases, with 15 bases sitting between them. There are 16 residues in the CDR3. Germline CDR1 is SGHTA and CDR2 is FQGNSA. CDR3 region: CASSLVGGRGDQPQHF. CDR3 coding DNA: TGTGCCAGCAGCTTAGTGGGGGGAAGGGGGGATCAGCCCCAGCATTTT.

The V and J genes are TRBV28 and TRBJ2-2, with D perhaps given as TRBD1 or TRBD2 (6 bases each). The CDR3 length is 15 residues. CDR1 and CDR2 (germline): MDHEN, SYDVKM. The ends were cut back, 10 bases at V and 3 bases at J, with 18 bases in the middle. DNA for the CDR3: TGTGCCACCCCAAGAGCCGGGGGCGACACCGGGGAGCTGTTTTTT. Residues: CATPRAGGDTGELFF.

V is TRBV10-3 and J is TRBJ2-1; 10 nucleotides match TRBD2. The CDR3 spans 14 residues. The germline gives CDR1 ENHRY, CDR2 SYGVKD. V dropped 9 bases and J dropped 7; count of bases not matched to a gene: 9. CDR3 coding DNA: TGTGCCATTGACGAGCGGGAGGGTGGAAATGAGCAGTTCTTC. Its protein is CAIDEREGGNEQFF.